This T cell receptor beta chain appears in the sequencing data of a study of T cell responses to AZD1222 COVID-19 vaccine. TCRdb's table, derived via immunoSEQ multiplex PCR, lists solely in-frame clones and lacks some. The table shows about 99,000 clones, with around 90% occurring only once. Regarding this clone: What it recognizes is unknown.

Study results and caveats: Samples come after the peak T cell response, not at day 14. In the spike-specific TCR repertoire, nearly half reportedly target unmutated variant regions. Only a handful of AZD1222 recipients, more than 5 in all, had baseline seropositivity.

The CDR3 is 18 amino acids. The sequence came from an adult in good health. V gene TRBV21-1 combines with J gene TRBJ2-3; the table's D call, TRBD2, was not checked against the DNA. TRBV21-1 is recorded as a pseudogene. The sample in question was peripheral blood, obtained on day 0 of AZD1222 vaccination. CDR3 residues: CASSKVIAGGQRTDTQYF. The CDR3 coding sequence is TGTGCCAGCAGCAAAGTAATCGCGGGGGGGCAGCGCACAGATACGCAGTATTTT.